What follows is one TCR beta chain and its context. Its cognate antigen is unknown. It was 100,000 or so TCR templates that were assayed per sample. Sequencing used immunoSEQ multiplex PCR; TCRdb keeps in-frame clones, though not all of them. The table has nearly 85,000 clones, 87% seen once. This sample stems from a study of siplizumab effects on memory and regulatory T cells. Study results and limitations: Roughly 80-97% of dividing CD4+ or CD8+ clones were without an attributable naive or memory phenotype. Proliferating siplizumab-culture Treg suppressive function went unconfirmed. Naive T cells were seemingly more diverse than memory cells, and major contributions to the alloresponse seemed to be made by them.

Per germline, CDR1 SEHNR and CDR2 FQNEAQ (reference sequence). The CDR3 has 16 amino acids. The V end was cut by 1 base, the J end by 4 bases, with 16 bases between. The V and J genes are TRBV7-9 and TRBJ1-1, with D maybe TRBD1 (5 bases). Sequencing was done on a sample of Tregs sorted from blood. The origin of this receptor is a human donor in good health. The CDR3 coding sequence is TGTGCCAGCAGCTTAGGGGCAGGGAGTTTTGGCACTGAAGCTTTCTTT. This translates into CASSLGAGSFGTEAFF.